Shown below are 23 T cell receptor beta chains from a single sample sequenced in a study of blood T cell repertoires in COVID-19. Some clones are missing from TCRdb's copy, which holds only in-frame ones; the method was immunoSEQ multiplex PCR. The table includes approximately 53,000 clones, more than 75% detected once. Sequencing was carried out using peripheral blood. These receptors came from an older woman with acute or convalescent COVID-19.

As DNA, the CDR3 is TGTGCCTGGAGTGTAGACGGAACTACCTACAATGAGCAGTTCTTC. Translating it yields CAWSVDGTTYNEQFF. The chain couples TRBV30 to TRBJ2-1; D not resolved. The CDR3 is 15 amino acids. V lost 0 bases, J lost 2 bases, and 11 bases lay in between. Germline V CDR1 and CDR2: GTSNPN, SVGIG (reference sequence).

The chain links TRBV6-5 to TRBJ1-2; the match to TRBD1 covers 8 bases. Germline values: CDR1 MNHEY, CDR2 SVGAGI. The trim removed 5 bases at V and 3 bases at J, leaving 2 bases unmatched. The CDR3 covers 13 residues. The CDR3 DNA sequence: TGTGCCAGCAGTCCGACAGGGGACTATGGCTACACCTTC. This sequence encodes CASSPTGDYGYTF.

The rearrangement joins TRBV7-6 to TRBJ2-2; 7 nucleotides line up with TRBD1. The CDR3 covers 15 residues. Germline CDR1 and CDR2: SGHVS and FNYEAQ. The V and J ends lost 4 bases and 7 bases, in that order; junction bases with no gene match: 9. As DNA, the CDR3 is TGTGCCAGCAGCTCCGAGGGGGCAGGGCGCGGGGAGCTGTTTTTT. Its translation is CASSSEGAGRGELFF.

This chain links TRBV2 with TRBJ2-1, with 13 bases that match TRBD2. The V gene end was trimmed by 6 bases and the J gene end by 7 bases; junction bases not matched to a gene: 6. Germline CDR1 SNHLY, CDR2 FYNNEI. There are 15 residues in the CDR3. The CDR3 DNA sequence: TGTGCCAGCAGCGCGACTAGCGGGGGGTGGAATGAGCAGTTCTTC. Its translation is CASSATSGGWNEQFF.

The rearrangement joins TRBV5-1 to TRBJ2-3, with no clear D. There are 13 residues in the CDR3. The germline V gene has CDR1 SGHRS and CDR2 YFSETQ. The V gene lost 4 bases and the J gene lost 0 bases, with 6 bases spanning the gap. CDR3 in DNA: TGCGCCAGCAGCATCTTTAGCACAGATACGCAGTATTTT. Protein product: CASSIFSTDTQYF.

V usage is TRBV7-2 and J usage is TRBJ1-1, with D perhaps matching TRBD1 (5 bases). V lost 5 bases and J 2 bases, leaving 12 bases between the germline ends. The CDR3 consists of 14 residues. Per germline, CDR1 SGHTA and CDR2 FQGNSA. CDR3 nucleotide sequence: TGTGCCAGCAGCCCCAGGGTTGGAAACACTGAAGCTTTCTTT. This codes for CASSPRVGNTEAFF. Variable domain in full (rest from reference TRBV7-2 and TRBJ1-1): GAGVSQSPSNKVTEKGKDVELRCDPISGHTALYWYRQSLGQGLEFLIYFQGNSAPDKSGLPSDRFSAERTGGSVSTLTIQRTQQEDSAVYLCASSPRVGNTEAFFGQGTRLTVV.

The chain combines TRBV25-1 with TRBJ1-2; 8 nucleotides align to TRBD1. Germline CDR1 is MGHDK and CDR2 is SYGVNS. The CDR3 consists of 15 residues. J gave up 2 bases and V 5 bases, and 7 bases lay outside the gene matches. The CDR3 DNA reads TGTGCCAGCAGTAGCTGGACAGGGTCCAACTATGGCTACACCTTC. It encodes CASSSWTGSNYGYTF.

This clone was observed once. This chain joins TRBV19 and TRBJ1-1, with TRBD1 as a possible D gene (6 bases). CDR1 LNHDA and CDR2 SQIVND come from the germline V gene (reference sequence). The ends were cut back, 4 bases at V and 0 bases at J, with 15 bases in the middle. The CDR3 totals 16 residues. The CDR3 DNA sequence: TGTGCCAGTAGTACCTCTACTTGGACAGTGAACACTGAAGCTTTCTTT. As protein: CASSTSTWTVNTEAFF.

The genes are TRBV27 and TRBJ2-5, with a possible D match to TRBD2 (5 bases). The CDR3 spans 13 residues. Trimming stripped 5 bases from V and 4 bases from J, with 11 bases between. The germline V gene has CDR1 MNHEY and CDR2 SMNVEV (reference sequence). CDR3 sequence (DNA): TGTGCCAGCAGTCGCCGGGAACGAGAGACCCAGTACTTC. It yields the protein CASSRRERETQYF.

The genes are TRBV6-5 and TRBJ1-6; 7 bases are shared with TRBD1. CDR1 is MNHEY, CDR2 SVGAGI, per germline. The CDR3 totals 14 residues. After removal of 5 bases from V and 5 bases from J, the junction contained 3 bases not matched to a gene. CDR3 bases: TGTGCCAGCAGTCCGGGACAGCATAATTCACCCCTCCACTTT. Its translation: CASSPGQHNSPLHF.

The genes are TRBV24-1 and TRBJ1-1; weak D call: TRBD1 (5 bases). CDR1 and CDR2 (germline): KGHDR, SFDVKD. The CDR3 is 14 residues long. V dropped 4 bases and J dropped 3 bases, with 11 bases sitting between them. Here the CDR3 reads CATSDGGRDTEAFF. In DNA form, the CDR3 reads TGTGCCACCAGTGACGGGGGAAGGGACACTGAAGCTTTCTTT.

This clone was observed once. The chain recombines TRBV7-2 with TRBJ2-3; D perhaps matches TRBD1 (5 bases). The CDR3 is 12 residues long. Looked up from germline, CDR1 is SGHTA and CDR2 is FQGNSA. Between the trimmed V and J ends, which lost 5 bases and 4 bases, there was a span of 7 bases. The CDR3 region is CASSDRADTQYF. CDR3 in DNA: TGTGCCAGCAGCGACAGAGCAGATACGCAGTATTTT.

The chain has TRBV5-1 and TRBJ2-3; maybe TRBD1 (6 bases). The CDR3 is made up of 16 amino acids. Germline V gene sequence: CDR1 SGHRS, CDR2 YFSETQ. V was shortened by 2 bases and J by 3 bases, with 16 bases between the two germline ends. CDR3 nucleotide sequence: TGCGCCAGCAGCTTTGACCAGGGGATTAGAACAGATACGCAGTATTTT. It yields the protein CASSFDQGIRTDTQYF.

Turning to this clone: One end of the junction varies from germline; a read error may be responsible. CDR3 in DNA: TGCGCCAGCAGCTTCACAGATGCGCAGTATTTT. This codes for CASSFTDAQYF. V and J are TRBV5-1 and TRBJ2-3; D gene ambiguous. This CDR3 spans 11 amino acids. Germline V lookup: CDR1 SGHRS, CDR2 YFSETQ.

This CDR3 is CARSRPGTGNTEAFF. The CDR3 DNA reads as TGTGCCAGAAGCCGTCCCGGGACAGGGAACACTGAAGCTTTCTTT. V gene TRBV5-3 combines with J gene TRBJ1-1; 8 bases are shared with TRBD1. TRBV5-3 qualifies as an ORF whose function is uncertain. This CDR3 contains 15 residues. V lost 4 bases to trimming and J lost 1 base; unmatched junction nucleotides: 6.

The rearrangement links TRBV12-5 to TRBJ2-2; D remains ambiguous. The CDR3 has 13 amino acids. Per the germline V gene, CDR1 is LGHNT and CDR2 is FRNRAP. Trimming took 8 bases from V and 1 from J, leaving 8 bases between them. CDR3 amino acids: CASRAGNTGELFF. The DNA of the CDR3 is TGTGCTAGTCGAGCAGGGAACACCGGGGAGCTGTTTTTT.

The J gene is TRBJ2-2, the V gene TRBV24-1, with a tentative D call TRBD1 (6 bases). The CDR3 is made up of 16 amino acids. Germline V gene data show CDR1 as KGHDR and CDR2 as SFDVKD. With 3 bases removed from V and 4 bases from J, the gap between germline ends came to 14 bases. The CDR3: CATSDAQGISTGELFF. The CDR3, as DNA: TGTGCCACCAGTGATGCACAGGGTATAAGCACCGGGGAGCTGTTTTTT.

This chain joins TRBV7-8 and TRBJ1-2; 10 positions agree with TRBD1. The CDR3 loop spans 15 amino acids. Unmatched junction bases numbered 5, after V lost 3 bases and J lost 4 bases. Germline lookup yields CDR1 SGHVS and CDR2 FQNEAQ. The CDR3 DNA follows: TGTGCCAGCAGCTTTCACCGGGACAGGGGCTATGGCTACACCTTC. It codes for CASSFHRDRGYGYTF.

The chain combines TRBV18 with TRBJ1-2; D is unclear. The CDR3 spans 14 residues. CDR1 and CDR2 (germline): KGHSH, LQKENI. The germline V and J ends were trimmed by 3 bases and 8 bases, with 16 bases remaining between them. For the CDR3, the DNA is TGTGCCAGCTCACCTGTCCGGGATTCATGGGGCTACACCTTC. It codes for CASSPVRDSWGYTF.

The genes are TRBV2 and TRBJ1-2; D is uncertain. The CDR3 totals 11 residues. Trimming shortened V by 8 bases and J by 8 bases, and 12 bases separated the two germline ends. CDR1 is SNHLY and CDR2 is FYNNEI in the germline V gene. The CDR3 here is CASSIGEGYTF. The DNA for the CDR3 is TGTGCCAGCTCCATCGGGGAGGGCTACACCTTC.

This clone turned up a few times. The rearrangement joins TRBV18 to TRBJ2-3; TRBD1 is a possible D gene (6 bases). Germline lookup yields CDR1 KGHSH and CDR2 LQKENI. V dropped 3 bases and J dropped 9 bases, with 13 bases sitting between them. This CDR3 comprises 13 residues. The CDR3 protein is CASSPPSQGTQYF. CDR3 bases: TGTGCCAGCTCACCGCCAAGTCAGGGGACGCAGTATTTT.

The V gene is TRBV15, the J gene TRBJ2-1, with D possibly TRBD2 on 6 matching bases. Germline V gene sequence: CDR1 LNHNV, CDR2 YYDKDF (reference sequence). V was shortened by 0 bases and J by 7 bases, with 10 bases between the two germline ends. The CDR3 spans 14 residues. The CDR3 reads CATSRERGTNEQFF. For the CDR3, the DNA is TGTGCCACCAGCAGAGAACGGGGGACGAATGAGCAGTTCTTC.

V usage is TRBV10-2 and J usage is TRBJ1-1; D is unresolved. Germline V gives CDR1 WSHSY, CDR2 SAAADI. This CDR3 has 12 residues. V was shortened by 3 bases and J by 3 bases, with 5 bases between the two germline ends. CDR3 nucleotide sequence: TGCGCCAGCAGTGATCCCTACACTGAAGCTTTCTTT. Translation gives CASSDPYTEAFF.